This record looks at one T cell receptor beta chain sequence and its context. These data are taken from a study of cytomegalovirus exposure and HLA in healthy donors. The germline V gene encodes CDR1 SGDLS and CDR2 YYNGEE. CDR3 length: 15 residues. Trimming took 1 base from V and 7 from J, leaving 15 bases between them. The study ran its PCR with 60 Vbeta and 13 Jbeta primers. Assay used: immunoSEQ multiplex PCR; TCRdb lists only in-frame clones, some missing. The sample records 93,000 or so clones, about 83% being singletons. What was sequenced was PBMCs. V usage is TRBV9 and J usage is TRBJ1-5; maybe TRBD1 (5 bases). The receptor's source is a woman aged 18 to 35 in good health and CMV-seropositive. As DNA, the CDR3 is TGTGCCAGCAGCGTAAGTCAGGGCATTGGGCAGCCCCAGCATTTT. Translating gives CASSVSQGIGQPQHF.